This TCR beta chain was sequenced in a study of CD8 T cells in Susac syndrome (dated by TCRdb to the late 2010s). General notes on the study: Whether CD8+ T cell activation and differentiation in Susac syndrome was antigen driven was tested using repertoire sequencing. CD8+ T cell repertoire clonality was compared between some 12 healthy donors, roughly 14 Susac syndrome patients and roughly 15 multiple sclerosis patients. The research as a whole found: The number of individuals in the TCR sequencing and HLA analysis was acknowledged as relatively small.

High-throughput TCR beta sequencing profiled peripheral blood CD8+ and CD4+ T cells from healthy donors, Susac syndrome patients and multiple sclerosis patients. The multiple sclerosis controls were treatment-naive patients who had stable or active relapsing-remitting disease and met the revised McDonald criteria. Bulk CD8+ and CD4+ T cells were purified by magnetic negative isolation, while CD8+ TEMRA cells were enriched using FACS. Blood was drawn into EDTA tubes, processed within 24 hours, and PBMCs were isolated by density gradient centrifugation. PBMCs intended for TCR sequencing were frozen in liquid nitrogen and were later thawed in a 37 degrees C water bath. Purity of sorted or isolated CD4+, CD8+ and CD8+ TEMRA cells was at least 90%. V is clipped by 0 bases and J by 2 bases, and the sequence between their germline boundaries is 8 bases long. The CDR3 contains 15 residues, cysteine and phenylalanine counted. Only the CDR3 DNA stays, 45 bases, in frame from base 1. Via the germline V gene, CDR1 is SGDLS and CDR2 YYNGEE.

RNA was extracted using the RNeasy kit, and roughly 0.5 to 1 ug of the RNA was reverse transcribed with random hexamers. The immunoSEQ multiplex PCR assay, covering 54 Vbeta and 13 Jbeta segments, was used to amplify TCR beta CDR3 regions. PCR amplification bias was corrected using a synthetic template baseline for primer optimization and computational correction. Per the authors' processing: Reads were annotated to V, D and J genes according to IMGT and were analyzed with immunoSEQ Analyzer, with only productive sequences retained. To calculate clonality, Shannon entropy was normalized by log2 of the number of productive unique sequences and then subtracted from one. Public and private clones were assessed among the 100 most prevalent clones of each patient and control. Clones were defined as Susac-specific when absent from the healthy and MS cohorts, from about 970 published viral clones and from other ImmuneACCESS disease sequences. TCRdb reran the public reads through fastp at Q25 and MiXCR, keeping productive beta chains. Every distinct CDR3 protein forms one entry, paired with its most common genes and DNA. V and J calls and clone size were set by TCRdb, not the authors. The sample contains roughly 120,000 distinct CDR3 sequences, approximately 93% of them found a single time. The leading ten clones occupy roughly 0.3% of the sample.

Remarks on this clonotype: It has no known antigen specificity. Base qualities are not recorded, but no much larger clone differs from it by a single base.

The chain joins TRBV9 to TRBJ2-2, with the D gene call left open. Sequencing was performed on CD8+ T cells from PBMCs. This receptor was taken from a human donor with multiple sclerosis. For the CDR3, the sequence is CASSVDSTNTGELFF. The bases are TGTGCCAGCAGCGTAGACTCTACAAACACCGGGGAGCTGTTTTTT.